This T cell receptor (beta chain) was found in a study of shared clonotypes between healthy human individuals. The ends were cut back, 7 bases at V and 4 bases at J, with 6 bases in the middle. CDR1 and CDR2 (germline): MNHEY, SVGAGI. The CDR3 has 11 amino acids. Concerning this clone itself: Its antigen is undetermined.

Some clones are missing from TCRdb's copy, which holds only in-frame ones; the method was immunoSEQ multiplex PCR. The data contain about 2.4 million clones, more than 90% of them singletons. Study-level findings and limits: Larger estimated richness was generally seen in naive subsets than in memory subsets.

This receptor was obtained from a man aged 18 to 35 in good health. The rearrangement links TRBV6-5 to TRBJ2-3; D remains ambiguous. Sequencing input: naive CD4+ T cells sorted from blood. Stated subset: CD45RA+ positively selected. The CDR3 sequence is CASTYADTQYF. The CDR3 nucleotides read TGTGCCAGCACCTATGCAGATACGCAGTATTTT.